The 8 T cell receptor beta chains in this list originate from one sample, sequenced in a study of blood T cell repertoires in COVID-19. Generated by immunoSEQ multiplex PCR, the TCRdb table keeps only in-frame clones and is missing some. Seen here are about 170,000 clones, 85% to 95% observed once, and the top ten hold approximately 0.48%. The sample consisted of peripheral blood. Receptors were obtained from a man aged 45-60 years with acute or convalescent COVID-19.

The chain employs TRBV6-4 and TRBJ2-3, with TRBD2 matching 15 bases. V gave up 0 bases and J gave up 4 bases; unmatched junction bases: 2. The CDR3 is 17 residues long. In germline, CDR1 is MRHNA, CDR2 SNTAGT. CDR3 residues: CASSDSGLAGGPDTQYF. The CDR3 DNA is TGTGCCAGCAGTGACTCGGGACTAGCGGGGGGCCCAGATACGCAGTATTTT.

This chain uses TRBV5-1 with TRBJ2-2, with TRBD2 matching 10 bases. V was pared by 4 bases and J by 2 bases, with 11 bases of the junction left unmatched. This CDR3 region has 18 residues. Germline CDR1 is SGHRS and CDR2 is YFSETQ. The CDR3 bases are TGCGCCAGCAGCGCCCTTGGTAGCGGGGGGCCCAACACCGGGGAGCTGTTTTTT. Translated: CASSALGSGGPNTGELFF.

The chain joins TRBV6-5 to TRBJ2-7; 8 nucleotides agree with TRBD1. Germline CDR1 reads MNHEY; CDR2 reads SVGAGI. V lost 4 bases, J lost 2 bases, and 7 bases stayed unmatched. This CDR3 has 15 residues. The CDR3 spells CASSSRRTGPYEQYV. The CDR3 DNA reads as TGTGCCAGCAGTTCCCGAAGGACAGGGCCCTACGAGCAGTACGTC.

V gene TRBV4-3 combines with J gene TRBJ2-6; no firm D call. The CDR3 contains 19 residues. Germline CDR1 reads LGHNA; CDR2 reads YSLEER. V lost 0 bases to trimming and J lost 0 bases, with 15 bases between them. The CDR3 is CASSQDLRVTLSGANVLTF. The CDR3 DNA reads TGCGCCAGCAGCCAAGATCTCCGGGTTACCCTCTCTGGGGCCAACGTCCTGACTTTC.

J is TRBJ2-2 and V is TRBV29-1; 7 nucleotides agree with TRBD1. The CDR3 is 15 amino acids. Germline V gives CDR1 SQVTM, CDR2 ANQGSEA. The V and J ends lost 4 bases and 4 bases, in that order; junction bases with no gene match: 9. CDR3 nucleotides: TGCAGCGTTGGACGTCGGGCAGGGGGCACCGGGGAGCTGTTTTTT. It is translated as CSVGRRAGGTGELFF.

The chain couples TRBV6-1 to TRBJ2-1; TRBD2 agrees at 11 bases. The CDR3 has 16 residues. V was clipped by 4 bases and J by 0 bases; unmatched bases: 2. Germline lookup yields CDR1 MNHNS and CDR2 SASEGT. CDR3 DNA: TGTGCCAGCAGTGTAGCGGGAGGGATCTCCTACAATGAGCAGTTCTTC. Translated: CASSVAGGISYNEQFF.

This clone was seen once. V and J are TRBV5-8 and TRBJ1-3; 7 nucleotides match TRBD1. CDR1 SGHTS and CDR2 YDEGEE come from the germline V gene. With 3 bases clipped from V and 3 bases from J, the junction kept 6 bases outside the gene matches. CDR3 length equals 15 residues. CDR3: CASSSGQYFGNTIYF. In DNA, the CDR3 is TGTGCCAGCAGCTCGGGACAGTATTTTGGAAACACCATATATTTT. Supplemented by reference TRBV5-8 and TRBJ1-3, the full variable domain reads EAGVTQSPTHLIKTRGQQATLRCSPISGHTSVYWYQQALGLGLQFLLWYDEGEERNRGNFPPRFSGRQFPNYSSELNVNALELEDSALYLCASSSGQYFGNTIYFGEGSWLTVV.

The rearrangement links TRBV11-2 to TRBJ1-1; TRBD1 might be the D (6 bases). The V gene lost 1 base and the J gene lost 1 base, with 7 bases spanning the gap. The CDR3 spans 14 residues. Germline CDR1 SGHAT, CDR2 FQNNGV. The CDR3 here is CASSLARGNTEAFF. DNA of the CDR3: TGTGCCAGCAGCTTAGCCAGGGGGAACACTGAAGCTTTCTTT.